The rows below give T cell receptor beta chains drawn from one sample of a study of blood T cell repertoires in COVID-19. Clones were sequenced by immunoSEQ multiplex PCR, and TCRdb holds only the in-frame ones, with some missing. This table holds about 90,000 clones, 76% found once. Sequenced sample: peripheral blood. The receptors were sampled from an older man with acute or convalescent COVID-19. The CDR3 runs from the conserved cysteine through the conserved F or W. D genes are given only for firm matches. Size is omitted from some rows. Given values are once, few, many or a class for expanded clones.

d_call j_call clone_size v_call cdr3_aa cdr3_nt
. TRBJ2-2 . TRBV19 CASSMSTLGARDTGELFF TGTGCCAGTAGTATGTCAACCTTAGGGGCTAGGGACACCGGGGAGCTGTTTTTT
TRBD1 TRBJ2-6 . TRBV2 CASSVGQLNSGANVLTF TGTGCCAGCAGCGTGGGACAGCTTAACTCTGGGGCCAACGTCCTGACTTTC
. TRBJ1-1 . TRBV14 CASNRGGMNTEAFF TGTGCCAGTAATCGTGGGGGCATGAACACTGAAGCTTTCTTT
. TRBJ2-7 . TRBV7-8 CASSLFQGPTYEQYF TGTGCCAGCAGCTTATTCCAGGGGCCTACCTACGAGCAGTACTTC
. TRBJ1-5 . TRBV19 CASSMRQGNRLHQPQHF TGTGCCAGTAGTATGCGGCAGGGGAATCGTTTGCATCAGCCCCAGCATTTT
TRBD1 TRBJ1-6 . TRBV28 CASLPDRGNNSPLHF TGTGCCAGCCTTCCGGACAGGGGAAATAATTCACCCCTCCACTTT
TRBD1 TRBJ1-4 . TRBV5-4 CASSLEDREKLFF TGTGCCAGCAGCTTGGAGGACAGGGAAAAACTGTTTTTT
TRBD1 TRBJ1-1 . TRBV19 CASSTRQGMDEAFF TGTGCCAGTAGTACGCGACAGGGGATGGATGAAGCTTTCTTT
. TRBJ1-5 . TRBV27 CASSHRAIGNQPQHF TGTGCCAGCAGTCACAGGGCTATAGGCAATCAGCCCCAGCATTTT
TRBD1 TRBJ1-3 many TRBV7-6 CASSPRGTDDKTGNTIYF TGTGCCAGCAGCCCTAGGGGGACAGACGATAAAACTGGAAACACCATATATTTT
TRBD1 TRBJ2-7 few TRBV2 CASHPPGQGYEQYF TGTGCCAGCCACCCACCTGGACAGGGCTACGAGCAGTACTTC
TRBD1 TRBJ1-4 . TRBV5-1 CASSLPRDRGYEKLFF TGCGCCAGCAGCTTGCCCCGGGACAGGGGTTATGAAAAACTGTTTTTT
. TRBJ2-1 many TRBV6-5 CASISGAYNEQFF TGTGCCAGCATATCGGGGGCCTACAATGAGCAGTTCTTC
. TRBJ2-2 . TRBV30 CAWRSGGRSTTGELFF TGTGCCTGGAGATCCGGGGGGCGGTCGACCACCGGGGAGCTGTTTTTT
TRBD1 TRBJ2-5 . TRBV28 CATGTVRGQETQYF TGTGCCACGGGGACAGTAAGGGGGCAAGAGACCCAGTACTTC
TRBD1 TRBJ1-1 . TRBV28 CASRPTGRNTEAFF TGTGCCAGCAGGCCGACAGGGCGGAACACTGAAGCTTTCTTT
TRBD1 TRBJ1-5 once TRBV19 CASSTGTGHSNQPQHF TGTGCCAGTAGTACAGGGACAGGGCATAGCAATCAGCCCCAGCATTTT
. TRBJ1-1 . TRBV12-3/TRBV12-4 CASSGQMNTEAFF TGTGCCAGCAGTGGACAGATGAACACTGAAGCTTTCTTT
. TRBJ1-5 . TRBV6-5 CASDEGWTSNQPQHF TGTGCCAGCGATGAGGGCTGGACTTCCAATCAGCCCCAGCATTTT
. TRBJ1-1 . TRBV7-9 CASSLVVNTEAFF TGTGCCAGCAGCCTAGTAGTTAACACTGAAGCTTTCTTT
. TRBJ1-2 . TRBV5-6 CASSGFRDTGGGYTF TGTGCCAGCAGCGGGTTCCGGGACACCGGAGGAGGCTACACCTTC
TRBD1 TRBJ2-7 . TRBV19 CASSPWTGAYEQYF TGTGCCAGTAGTCCATGGACAGGAGCCTACGAGCAGTACTTC
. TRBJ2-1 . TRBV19 CASSTSGYSEQFF TGTGCCAGTAGTACGTCAGGGTACAGTGAGCAGTTCTTC
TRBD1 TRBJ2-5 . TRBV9 CASSVNSGGRETQYF TGTGCCAGCAGCGTAAACTCAGGGGGAAGAGAGACCCAGTACTTC